A selection of T cell receptor beta chains follows, all from one sample in a study of blood T cell repertoires in COVID-19. Clones were read by immunoSEQ multiplex PCR, and TCRdb kept only the in-frame ones, dropping some. The table includes over 45,000 clones, roughly 91% detected once. Sample: peripheral blood. These receptors were collected from a human donor in a cohort sampled during active COVID-19. Both conserved end residues are part of each CDR3. Fields, in order: J gene, V gene, CDR3 protein.

j_call: TRBJ2-1; v_call: TRBV7-9; cdr3_aa: CASSLTSGSTLEQFF
j_call: TRBJ2-3; v_call: TRBV6-2/TRBV6-3; cdr3_aa: CASSSLRTDTQYF
j_call: TRBJ2-4; v_call: TRBV29-1; cdr3_aa: CSVVRTGKLGIQYF
j_call: TRBJ1-1; v_call: TRBV19; cdr3_aa: CASSSEQGTHTEAFF
j_call: TRBJ1-6; v_call: TRBV2; cdr3_aa: CASEGGQGGDSPLHF
j_call: TRBJ1-2; v_call: TRBV18; cdr3_aa: CASSPSTGIGGYTF
j_call: TRBJ2-3; v_call: TRBV19; cdr3_aa: CASSPRLTDTQYF
j_call: TRBJ2-3; v_call: TRBV4-1; cdr3_aa: CASSQTSGERDTQYF
j_call: TRBJ1-4; v_call: TRBV5-4; cdr3_aa: CASSIGREKLFF
j_call: TRBJ2-1; v_call: TRBV18; cdr3_aa: CASSPTTAGGANNEQFF
j_call: TRBJ2-3; v_call: TRBV13; cdr3_aa: CASSPWTSGTTDTQYF
j_call: TRBJ1-3; v_call: TRBV14; cdr3_aa: CASSQDSSF
j_call: TRBJ2-4; v_call: TRBV2; cdr3_aa: CARKGGGPSGIQYF
j_call: TRBJ2-2; v_call: TRBV25-1; cdr3_aa: CASSRGGRTGELFF
j_call: TRBJ2-5; v_call: TRBV7-9; cdr3_aa: CASSFAGSQETQYF
j_call: TRBJ2-7; v_call: TRBV3-1/TRBV3-2; cdr3_aa: CASSQVRSSYEQYF
j_call: TRBJ1-1; v_call: TRBV24-1; cdr3_aa: CATRGQGVTEAFF
j_call: TRBJ1-3; v_call: TRBV18; cdr3_aa: CASSDTAGVYGNTIYF
j_call: TRBJ2-7; v_call: TRBV7-3; cdr3_aa: CASSLTPGFEQYF
j_call: TRBJ2-3; v_call: TRBV24-1; cdr3_aa: CATSDRTGTPGDTQYF
j_call: TRBJ1-6; v_call: TRBV30; cdr3_aa: CAWSVMSGGSPLHF
j_call: TRBJ1-1; v_call: TRBV20-1; cdr3_aa: CSARADRGAFF
j_call: TRBJ1-1; v_call: TRBV27; cdr3_aa: CASSPRNTGKNTEAFF
j_call: TRBJ2-5; v_call: TRBV5-1; cdr3_aa: CASRRDSFTETQYF
j_call: TRBJ2-5; v_call: TRBV4-1; cdr3_aa: CASSGSGVWQETQYF
j_call: TRBJ2-1; v_call: TRBV7-2; cdr3_aa: CASTPTTPSSGQFF
j_call: TRBJ2-2; v_call: TRBV7-7; cdr3_aa: CASSLSTGELFF
j_call: TRBJ1-2; v_call: TRBV5-1; cdr3_aa: CASSSSGVYGYTF
j_call: TRBJ2-1; v_call: TRBV15; cdr3_aa: CATSRGLRQGRGNEQFF
j_call: TRBJ2-5; v_call: TRBV3-1/TRBV3-2; cdr3_aa: CASSLAGVETQYF
j_call: TRBJ1-5; v_call: TRBV27; cdr3_aa: CASSSGYSNQPQHF
j_call: TRBJ2-2; v_call: TRBV9; cdr3_aa: CASNGGLTGELFF